This TCR beta chain comes out of a study of cytomegalovirus exposure and HLA in healthy donors. Study background: The early release's HLA-typed donors yielded 78 million or so unique TCRs. Study-level results: Per published accounts, TCR beta sequences correctly predicted the HLA-A and HLA-B alleles of most subjects.

Primers included in the PCR were 60 Vbeta and 13 Jbeta primers. TCRdb keeps only in-frame clones here, not all; method: immunoSEQ multiplex PCR. The sample lists 84,000 or so clones, around 77% occurring once. V was clipped by 2 bases and J by 5 bases, with 10 bases between them. The CDR3 spans 13 residues. Germline V CDR1 and CDR2: SGHRS, YFSETQ. In regard to this clone: The target antigen is unknown.

Sample: PBMCs. J is TRBJ2-5 and V is TRBV5-1, with D possibly being TRBD1 (6 bases). The sequence derives from a man aged 50 or older in good health and CMV-seronegative. The CDR3 DNA reads as TGCGCCAGCAGCTTACAGGGATCGGAGACCCAGTACTTC. This sequence encodes CASSLQGSETQYF.